This is a list of T cell receptor beta chains from one sample in a study of siplizumab effects on memory and regulatory T cells. Some clones are missing from TCRdb's copy, which holds only in-frame ones; the method was immunoSEQ multiplex PCR. The data hold more than 75,000 clones, with approximately 94% observed a single time. The sample consisted of CD8+ T cells sorted from blood. The receptors were gathered from a human donor in good health. Each CDR3 is given with its conserved first and last residue. A D gene is named only where the DNA matches it firmly. Expanded clones get a size class; other rows say once, few or many, or leave the size out.

clone_size,v_call,d_call,j_call,cdr3_aa,cdr3_nt
NA,TRBV6-5,TRBD1,TRBJ2-5,CASSYSQGAGETQYF,TGTGCCAGCAGTTACTCTCAGGGGGCTGGGGAGACCCAGTACTTC
NA,TRBV7-9,TRBD2,TRBJ2-3,CASKREGPDTQYF,TGTGCCAGCAAACGGGAGGGCCCAGATACGCAGTATTTT
once,TRBV13,NA,TRBJ2-7,CASSLGSYEQYF,TGTGCCAGCAGCTTAGGATCCTACGAGCAGTACTTC
NA,TRBV6-5,TRBD1,TRBJ2-7,CASSSRDRHYEQYF,TGTGCCAGCAGTTCCCGGGACAGACACTACGAGCAGTACTTC
once,TRBV4-1,NA,TRBJ1-2,CASSQGPHWGNYGYTF,TGCGCCAGCAGCCAAGGCCCCCATTGGGGGAACTATGGCTACACCTTC
NA,TRBV7-6,NA,TRBJ2-1,CASRGGGRSYNEQFF,TGTGCCAGCAGGGGAGGGGGGCGCTCCTACAATGAGCAGTTCTTC
NA,TRBV7-6,TRBD2,TRBJ2-3,CASSLMGLAEITLIEDTQYF,TGTGCCAGCAGCTTAATGGGACTAGCGGAAATCACCTTAATTGAAGATACGCAGTATTTT
NA,TRBV5-6,NA,TRBJ2-1,CASSLQGSEQFF,TGTGCCAGCAGCTTACAGGGTAGTGAGCAGTTCTTC
NA,TRBV7-9,NA,TRBJ2-3,CASSFVGGSTDTQYF,TGTGCCAGCAGCTTTGTGGGCGGGAGCACAGATACGCAGTATTTT
NA,TRBV6-6,NA,TRBJ2-1,CASGSTREQFF,TGTGCCAGCGGGTCAACACGCGAGCAGTTCTTC
NA,TRBV29-1,NA,TRBJ2-1,CSVGLLTVGEGLFNEQFF,TGCAGCGTTGGTCTTCTGACAGTGGGCGAGGGCCTATTCAATGAGCAGTTCTTC
NA,TRBV27,TRBD2,TRBJ2-3,CASSLSLGVAGPDTQYF,TGTGCCAGCAGTTTAAGTCTTGGCGTAGCGGGACCGGATACGCAGTATTTT
NA,TRBV28,TRBD2,TRBJ2-7,CASRISGGASEQYF,TGTGCCAGCAGGATTAGCGGGGGGGCGAGCGAGCAGTACTTC
few,TRBV2,NA,TRBJ1-1,CARQGVMNTEAFF,TGTGCCAGACAGGGCGTTATGAACACTGAAGCTTTCTTT
NA,TRBV11-3,NA,TRBJ2-7,CASSLGTGGEYEQYF,TGTGCCAGCAGCTTAGGGACAGGAGGGGAGTACGAGCAGTACTTC
medium-sized,TRBV5-8,TRBD1,TRBJ2-1,CASSLDAGGYNEQFF,TGTGCCAGCAGCCTGGATGCAGGGGGCTACAATGAGCAGTTCTTC
NA,TRBV30,NA,TRBJ2-7,CAWSVNTGIAYEQYF,TGTGCCTGGAGTGTAAATACGGGCATAGCCTACGAGCAGTACTTC
once,TRBV7-8,TRBD1,TRBJ1-4,CASSLVSWGTEEKLFF,TGTGCCAGCAGCTTAGTTAGTTGGGGGACAGAAGAAAAACTGTTTTTT
NA,TRBV4-1,NA,TRBJ2-3,CASSHRDLIRASDTDTQYF,TGCGCCAGCAGCCACCGAGACCTTATCCGGGCCTCGGACACAGATACGCAGTATTTT
NA,TRBV12-5,NA,TRBJ2-3,CASGFSLPGEPYNTQYF,TGTGCTAGTGGTTTCAGTTTGCCGGGCGAGCCGTATAATACGCAGTATTTT
NA,TRBV4-2,TRBD1,TRBJ2-2,CASSHLAGQEIVRGTGELFF,TGTGCCAGCAGCCACCTGGCGGGACAGGAGATAGTAAGGGGCACCGGGGAGCTGTTTTTT
NA,TRBV19,NA,TRBJ2-7,CASSYGGSSYEQYF,TGTGCCAGTAGCTATGGGGGGAGCTCCTACGAGCAGTACTTC
NA,TRBV5-1,TRBD2,TRBJ2-2,CASSEWTSGGNTGELFF,TGCGCCAGCAGTGAATGGACTAGCGGGGGGAACACCGGGGAGCTGTTTTTT
NA,TRBV19,TRBD1,TRBJ1-5,CASSPHPDRDLNQPQHF,TGTGCCAGTAGTCCCCACCCTGACAGGGACCTTAATCAGCCCCAGCATTTT
NA,TRBV27,NA,TRBJ2-7,CASSLSGMDYEQYF,TGTGCCAGCAGTTTATCGGGGATGGACTACGAGCAGTACTTC
NA,TRBV4-1,NA,TRBJ1-2,CASSHEGSSFGYTF,TGCGCCAGCAGCCATGAGGGTTCGAGCTTCGGCTACACCTTC
NA,TRBV6-1,TRBD1,TRBJ1-4,CASITDRENEKLFF,TGTGCCAGCATCACGGACAGGGAAAATGAAAAACTGTTTTTT